A single sample gave rise to the 5 T cell receptor beta chains below, sequenced in a study of blood T cell repertoires in COVID-19. The repertoire was sequenced with immunoSEQ multiplex PCR; TCRdb's copy has only in-frame clones and lacks some. Of roughly 150,000 clones in the sample, just under 90% were seen once. Material: peripheral blood. These receptors were collected from a woman of 80 years or more with acute or convalescent COVID-19.

This chain links TRBV3-1 (or the pseudogene TRBV3-2) with TRBJ1-1, with D perhaps matching TRBD1 (5 bases). CDR1 LGHDT and CDR2 YNNKEL come from the germline V gene (reference sequence). The CDR3 runs to 15 residues. V was pared by 0 bases and J by 5 bases, with 13 bases between. DNA for the CDR3: TGTGCCAGCAGCCAAGATGGAGGGGCAGAGACTGAAGCTTTCTTT. Residues: CASSQDGGAETEAFF.

The chain is built from TRBV20-1 and TRBJ2-1; D call uncertain. Per the germline V gene, CDR1 is DFQATT and CDR2 is SNEGSKA (reference sequence). Trimming shortened V by 2 bases and J by 13 bases, and 12 bases separated the two germline ends. The CDR3 is 11 amino acids. The CDR3 sequence is CSARLDTFQFF. The CDR3 DNA follows: TGCAGTGCTAGATTAGACACCTTTCAGTTCTTC.

This clone was picked up one time. The chain recombines TRBV19 with TRBJ1-1; 8 nucleotides align to TRBD1. The V gene's germline CDR1 is LNHDA and CDR2 SQIVND (reference sequence). CDR3 size: 14 residues. Trimming at V came to 7 bases and at J to 6 bases, leaving 10 bases not matched to a gene. CDR3 sequence (DNA): TGTGCCAGTAAAACGACAGGGGTAATGGCTGAAGCTTTCTTT. Its translation is CASKTTGVMAEAFF.

The rearrangement uses TRBV4-3 and TRBJ1-1, with TRBD1 matching 7 bases. This CDR3 region has 14 residues. The V gene's germline CDR1 is LGHNA and CDR2 YSLEER. V shed 4 bases, J shed 4 bases, and the junction held 6 bases outside the gene matches. The CDR3 region has the DNA TGCGCCAGCAGCCTCCAGGGGGTGGGCACTGAAGCTTTCTTT. Amino acids: CASSLQGVGTEAFF.

About this clone itself: This CDR3 is also generated by other DNA sequences in the sample. This rearrangement joins TRBV5-1 to TRBJ1-5; no clear D gene. Trimming shortened V by 0 bases and J by 0 bases, and 4 bases separated the two germline ends. This CDR3 has 14 amino acids. In germline, CDR1 is SGHRS, CDR2 YFSETQ. CDR3 region: CASSLDSSNQPQHF. CDR3 coding DNA: TGCGCCAGCAGCTTGGACAGTAGCAATCAGCCCCAGCATTTT.